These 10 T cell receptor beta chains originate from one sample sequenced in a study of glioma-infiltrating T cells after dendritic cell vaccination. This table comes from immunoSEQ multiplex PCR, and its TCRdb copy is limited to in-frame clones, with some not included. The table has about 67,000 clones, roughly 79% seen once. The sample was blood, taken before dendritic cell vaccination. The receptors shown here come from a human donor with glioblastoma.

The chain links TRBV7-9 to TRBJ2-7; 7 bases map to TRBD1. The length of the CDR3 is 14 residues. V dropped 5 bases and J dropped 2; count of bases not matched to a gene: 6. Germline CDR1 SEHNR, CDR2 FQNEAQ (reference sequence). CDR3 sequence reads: CASSPRDRAYEQYF. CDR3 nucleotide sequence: TGTGCCAGCAGCCCTAGGGACAGAGCCTACGAGCAGTACTTC. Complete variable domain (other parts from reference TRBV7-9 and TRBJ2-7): DTGVSQNPRHKITKRGQNVTFRCDPISEHNRLYWYRQTLGQGPEFLTYFQNEAQLEKSRLLSDRFSAERPKGSFSTLEIQRTEQGDSAMYLCASSPRDRAYEQYFGPGTRLTVT.

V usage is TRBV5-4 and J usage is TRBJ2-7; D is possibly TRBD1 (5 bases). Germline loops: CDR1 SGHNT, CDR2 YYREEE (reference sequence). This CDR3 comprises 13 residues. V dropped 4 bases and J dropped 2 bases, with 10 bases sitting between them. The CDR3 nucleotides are TGTGCCAGCAGCGGACAACTAACCTACGAGCAGTACTTC. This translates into CASSGQLTYEQYF.

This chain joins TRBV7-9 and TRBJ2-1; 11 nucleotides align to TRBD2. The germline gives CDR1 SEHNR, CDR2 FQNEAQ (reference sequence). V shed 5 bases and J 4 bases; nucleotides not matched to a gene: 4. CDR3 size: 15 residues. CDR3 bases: TGTGCCAGCAGCATCACTAGCGGGGGTTACAATGAGCAGTTCTTC. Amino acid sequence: CASSITSGGYNEQFF.

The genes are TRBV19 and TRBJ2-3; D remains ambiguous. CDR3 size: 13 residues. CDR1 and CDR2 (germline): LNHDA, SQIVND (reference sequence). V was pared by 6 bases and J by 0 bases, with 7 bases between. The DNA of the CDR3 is TGTGCCAGTAGCCCAGGAAGCACAGATACGCAGTATTTT. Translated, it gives CASSPGSTDTQYF.

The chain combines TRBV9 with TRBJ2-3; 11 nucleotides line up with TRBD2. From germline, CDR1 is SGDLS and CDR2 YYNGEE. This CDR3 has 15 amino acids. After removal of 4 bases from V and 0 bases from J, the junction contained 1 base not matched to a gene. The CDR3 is CASSWTSGSTDTQYF. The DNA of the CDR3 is TGTGCCAGCAGCTGGACTAGCGGGAGCACAGATACGCAGTATTTT.

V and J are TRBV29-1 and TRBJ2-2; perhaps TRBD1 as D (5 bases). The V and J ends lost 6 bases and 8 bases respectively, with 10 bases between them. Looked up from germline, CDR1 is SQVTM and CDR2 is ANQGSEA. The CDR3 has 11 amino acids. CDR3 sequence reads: CSVDRGGELFF. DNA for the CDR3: TGCAGCGTCGATAGGGGTGGGGAGCTGTTTTTT.

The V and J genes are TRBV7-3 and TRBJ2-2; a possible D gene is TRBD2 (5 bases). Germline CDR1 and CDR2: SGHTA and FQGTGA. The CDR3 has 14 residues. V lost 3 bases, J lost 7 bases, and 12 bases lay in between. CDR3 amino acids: CASSFGKDNGELFF. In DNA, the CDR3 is TGTGCCAGCAGCTTCGGGAAAGACAACGGGGAGCTGTTTTTT.

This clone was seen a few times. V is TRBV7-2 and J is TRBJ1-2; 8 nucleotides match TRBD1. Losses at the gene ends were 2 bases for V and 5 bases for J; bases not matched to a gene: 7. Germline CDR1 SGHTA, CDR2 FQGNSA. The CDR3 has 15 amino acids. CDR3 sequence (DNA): TGTGCCAGCAGCTTAAGCCAGGGGGCGGTGTATGGCTACACCTTC. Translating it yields CASSLSQGAVYGYTF.

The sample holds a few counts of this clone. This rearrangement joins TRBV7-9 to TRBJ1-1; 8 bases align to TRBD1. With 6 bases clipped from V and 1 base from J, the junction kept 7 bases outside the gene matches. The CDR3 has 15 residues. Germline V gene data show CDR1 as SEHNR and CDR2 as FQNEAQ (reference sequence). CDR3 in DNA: TGTGCCAGCAGGGGAGGAGACAGGGGGAACACTGAAGCTTTCTTT. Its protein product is CASRGGDRGNTEAFF. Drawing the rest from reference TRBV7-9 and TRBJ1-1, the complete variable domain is DTGVSQNPRHKITKRGQNVTFRCDPISEHNRLYWYRQTLGQGPEFLTYFQNEAQLEKSRLLSDRFSAERPKGSFSTLEIQRTEQGDSAMYLCASRGGDRGNTEAFFGQGTRLTVV.

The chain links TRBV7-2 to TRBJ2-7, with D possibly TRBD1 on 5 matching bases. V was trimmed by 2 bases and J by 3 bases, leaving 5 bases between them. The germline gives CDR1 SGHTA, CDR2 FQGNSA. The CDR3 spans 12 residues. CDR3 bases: TGTGCCAGCAGCTTAACAGGCTACGAGCAGTACTTC. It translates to CASSLTGYEQYF.